This T cell receptor (beta chain) comes out of a study of T cells in Graves' hyperthyroidism and ophthalmopathy. This clonotype has a handful of counts. Amplification of TCR beta CDR3 regions used RNA as the template. The TCR CDR3 first-round RT-PCR relied on the HTBI primer set. TCRdb reanalysed the multiplex PCR reads using MiXCR and keeps one entry per CDR3 protein. The repertoire holds about 590,000 distinct CDR3 sequences, 14% seen once, with roughly 7.1% in the top ten. CDR3 length: 16 amino acids. V dropped 6 bases and J dropped 8; count of bases not matched to a gene: 10. Germline CDR1 is DFQATT and CDR2 is SNEGSKA (reference sequence). Lactation, pregnancy, other autoimmune disease or uncontrolled infection excluded patients.

The rearrangement links TRBV20-1 to TRBJ2-1; 16 nucleotides agree with TRBD2. The clonotype was recovered from a woman aged 18-30 years with Graves' ophthalmopathy. The sequenced sample was blood. The CDR3 sequence: CSAMGGTSGRAHEQFF. CDR3 sequence (DNA): TGCAGTGCCATGGGGGGGACTAGCGGGAGGGCCCATGAGCAGTTCTTC.